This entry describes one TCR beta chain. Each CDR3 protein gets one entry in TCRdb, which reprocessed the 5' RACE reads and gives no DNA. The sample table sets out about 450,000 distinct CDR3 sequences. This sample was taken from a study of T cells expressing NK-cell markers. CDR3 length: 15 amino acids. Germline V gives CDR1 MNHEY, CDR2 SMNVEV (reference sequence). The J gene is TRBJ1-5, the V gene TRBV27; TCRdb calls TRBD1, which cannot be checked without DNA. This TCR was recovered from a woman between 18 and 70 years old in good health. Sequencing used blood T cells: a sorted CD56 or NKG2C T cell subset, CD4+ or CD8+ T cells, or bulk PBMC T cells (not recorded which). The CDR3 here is CASSFGQEVDQPQHF.